The 20 T cell receptor beta chains reported below all come from one sample, sequenced in a study of T cells after somatic rescue of genetic block. Only in-frame clones appear in the TCRdb table, and some are missing; sequencing was by immunoSEQ multiplex PCR. Here the sample spans around 57,000 clones, approximately 96% being singletons. Input material: peripheral blood mononuclear cells (PBMCs). These receptors were taken from a child less than two years old.

This clone showed up just a few times. The chain couples TRBV19 to TRBJ1-1; weak D call: TRBD1 (5 bases). This CDR3 contains 13 residues. Germline V lookup: CDR1 LNHDA, CDR2 SQIVND (reference sequence). V lost 2 bases to trimming and J lost 1 base, with 5 bases between them. DNA for the CDR3: TGTGCCAGTAGTATACAGGGGAACACTGAAGCTTTCTTT. Translation: CASSIQGNTEAFF.

The chain is built from TRBV6-6 and TRBJ1-2, with D possibly TRBD1 on 5 matching bases. Trimming took off 0 bases at V and 7 bases at J, with 12 bases between the two ends. The germline CDR1 and CDR2 sequences are MNHNY and SVGAGI (reference sequence). The CDR3 has 14 residues. For the CDR3, the DNA is TGTGCCAGCAGTTACTCAACCGGGGGAGGTGGCTACACCTTC. It yields the protein CASSYSTGGGGYTF.

The chain has TRBV6-5 and TRBJ2-7; D gene ambiguous. V was trimmed by 4 bases and J by 0 bases, leaving 10 bases between them. The CDR3 loop spans 14 amino acids. The germline V gene encodes CDR1 MNHEY and CDR2 SVGAGI. As DNA, the CDR3 is TGTGCCAGCAGTTCTGGCATCCTCTCCTACGAGCAGTACTTC. It specifies CASSSGILSYEQYF.

J is TRBJ2-3 and V is TRBV11-2; 10 bases are a match to TRBD2. CDR1 is SGHAT, CDR2 FQNNGV, per germline. There are 16 residues in the CDR3. V lost 3 bases and J lost 2; bases outside the gene matches: 5. The CDR3 DNA reads as TGTGCCAGCAGCTTCTGGACTAGCGGATACACAGATACGCAGTATTTT. Amino acid sequence: CASSFWTSGYTDTQYF.

This rearrangement joins TRBV20-1 to TRBJ1-5; no firm D call. Trimming cost V 5 bases and J 8 bases, with 10 bases left between them. CDR1 and CDR2 from the germline V gene are DFQATT and SNEGSKA (reference sequence). This CDR3 is built from 11 residues. This CDR3 is CSALEGEPQHF. The CDR3, as DNA: TGCAGTGCTCTAGAAGGAGAGCCCCAGCATTTT.

This clone was seen a single time. The chain is built from TRBV7-9 and TRBJ2-3, with 7 bases fitting TRBD1. The CDR3 is 14 residues long. Germline values: CDR1 SEHNR, CDR2 FQNEAQ (reference sequence). Trimming removed 5 bases from V and 3 bases from J; junction bases left unmatched: 5. CDR3: CASSIRQGTDTQYF. The CDR3 DNA follows: TGTGCCAGCAGCATCCGACAGGGAACAGATACGCAGTATTTT.

This clone was found once. The rearrangement links TRBV12-5 to TRBJ2-1; D unclear. This CDR3 region has 11 residues. Between the trimmed V and J ends, which lost 2 bases and 10 bases, there was a span of 6 bases. Germline V gene lookup returns CDR1 LGHNT and CDR2 FRNRAP. CDR3 DNA sequence: TGTGCTAGTGGTTTGCGGGCGGAGCAGTTCTTC. This sequence encodes CASGLRAEQFF. Together with reference TRBV12-5 and TRBJ2-1, the CDR3 gives the full variable domain: DARVTQTPRHKVTEMGQEVTMRCQPILGHNTVFWYRQTMMQGLELLAYFRNRAPLDDSGMPKDRFSAEMPDATLATLKIQPSEPRDSAVYFCASGLRAEQFFGPGTRLTVL.

Notes on this clone: One junction end disagrees with the germline gene, perhaps due to a read error. The V and J genes are TRBV28 and TRBJ1-2; the match to TRBD1 covers 8 bases. CDR1 is MDHEN and CDR2 is SYDVKM in the germline V gene. The CDR3 is 12 residues long. The chain's CDR3 is CASSLGQGGYAF. The CDR3 DNA reads as TGTGCCAGCAGTTTAGGACAGGGTGGCTACGCCTTC.

This clone was observed a few times. V and J are TRBV30 and TRBJ1-1; 10 bases are a match to TRBD1. This CDR3 contains 10 residues. Germline V gene lookup returns CDR1 GTSNPN and CDR2 SVGIG (reference sequence). V shed 7 bases, J shed 10 bases, and the junction held 3 bases outside the gene matches. This CDR3 reads CALDRGVAFF. DNA of the CDR3: TGTGCCTTGGACAGGGGGGTAGCTTTCTTT.

The chain uses TRBV5-1 and TRBJ2-7, with a weak D call TRBD1 (6 bases). Germline CDR1 SGHRS, CDR2 YFSETQ. The CDR3 has 13 residues. Deletions cut 0 bases from V and 8 bases from J, with 12 bases between. CDR3 region: CASSLETGWKQYF. In nucleotides, the CDR3 is TGCGCCAGCAGCTTGGAAACAGGGTGGAAGCAGTACTTC. Full variable domain (outside the CDR3, taken from reference TRBV5-1 and TRBJ2-7): KAGVTQTPRYLIKTRGQQVTLSCSPISGHRSVSWYQQTPGQGLQFLFEYFSETQRNKGNFPGRFSGRQFSNSRSEMNVSTLELGDSALYLCASSLETGWKQYFGPGTRLTVT.

This clone was detected only once. The genes are TRBV4-3 and TRBJ2-1, with 15 bases identical to TRBD2. Trimming cost V 4 bases and J 2 bases; bases outside gene matches: 9. The germline CDR1 and CDR2 sequences are LGHNA and YSLEER. This CDR3 has 19 amino acids. In DNA form, the CDR3 reads TGCGCCAGCAGCCCCCGGACTAGCGGGAGGGCCTCCCCCTACAATGAGCAGTTCTTC. Translating gives CASSPRTSGRASPYNEQFF.

This chain connects TRBV27 to TRBJ2-2, with 12 bases lining up with TRBD2. The CDR3 extends over 16 amino acids. Germline CDR1 reads MNHEY; CDR2 reads SMNVEV (reference sequence). The V segment lost 2 bases and the J segment 6 bases; nucleotides outside the gene matches: 4. The CDR3 DNA sequence: TGTGCCAGCAGTTTACTAGCGGGAGGGCCCGCCGGGGAGCTGTTTTTT. It is translated as CASSLLAGGPAGELFF.

The chain couples TRBV29-1 to TRBJ2-1; a possible D gene is TRBD2 (6 bases). CDR1 SQVTM and CDR2 ANQGSEA come from the germline V gene. The CDR3 covers 13 residues. V lost 4 bases and J lost 3, with 10 bases in between. The CDR3 bases are TGCAGCGTTGGCGGGGTCCTCTACAATGAGCAGTTCTTC. This gives the protein CSVGGVLYNEQFF.

The chain has TRBV27 and TRBJ2-7; 11 positions agree with TRBD2. The CDR3 consists of 14 residues. Per germline, CDR1 MNHEY and CDR2 SMNVEV (reference sequence). V shed 2 bases, J shed 7 bases, and the junction held 4 bases outside the gene matches. CDR3 protein: CASSLVAGGGEQYF. The CDR3 DNA follows: TGTGCCAGCAGTTTAGTAGCGGGAGGGGGAGAGCAGTACTTC.

The genes are TRBV5-1 and TRBJ2-3; perhaps TRBD1 as D (5 bases). CDR3 length: 15 amino acids. Trimming left V 2 bases short and J 0 bases short, with 10 bases between. Looked up from germline, CDR1 is SGHRS and CDR2 is YFSETQ. CDR3 amino acids: CASSFNRFSTDTQYF. The CDR3 DNA sequence: TGCGCCAGCAGCTTCAACAGGTTTAGCACAGATACGCAGTATTTT.

The chain joins TRBV4-1 to TRBJ1-2, with 7 nucleotides matching TRBD1. Germline trimming cut 6 bases from V and 4 bases from J; bases unmatched to any gene: 11. Looked up from germline, CDR1 is MGHRA and CDR2 is YSYEKL. CDR3 size: 15 residues. The CDR3 coding sequence is TGCGCCAGCAGACAGAACAGGGGCACGGGCTATGGCTACACCTTC. Translating it yields CASRQNRGTGYGYTF.

The CDR3 DNA sequence: TGCGCCAGCAGGTGGGGGGCACGCTCCTACAATGAGCAGTTCTTC. Amino acid sequence: CASRWGARSYNEQFF. This chain uses TRBV5-1 with TRBJ2-1; D may correspond to TRBD1 or TRBD2 (6 bases each). The CDR3 is 15 amino acids. Germline CDR1 reads SGHRS; CDR2 reads YFSETQ. The V end was cut by 5 bases, the J end by 0 bases, with 12 bases between.

The J gene is TRBJ2-7, the V gene TRBV9, with D uncertain. The CDR3 has 13 residues. Per germline, CDR1 SGDLS and CDR2 YYNGEE. Trimming cost V 0 bases and J 0 bases, with 4 bases left between them. The DNA of the CDR3 is TGTGCCAGCAGCGTAGACAACTCCTACGAGCAGTACTTC. Protein product: CASSVDNSYEQYF.

In this sample, this clone turned up once. This sequence joins TRBV20-1 and TRBJ1-2; D is unresolved. The CDR3 spans 10 residues. Trimming left V 7 bases short and J 4 bases short, with 7 bases between. Germline values: CDR1 DFQATT, CDR2 SNEGSKA (reference sequence). CDR3 sequence reads: CSGGSYGYTF. For the CDR3, the DNA is TGCAGTGGCGGGAGCTATGGCTACACCTTC.

The CDR3 DNA sequence: TGTGCCAGCTCACCTCCCGGGACTCCTAACAATGAGCAGTTCTTC. It codes for CASSPPGTPNNEQFF. V gene TRBV18 combines with J gene TRBJ2-1, with a tentative D call TRBD2 (6 bases). Per germline, CDR1 KGHSH and CDR2 LQKENI. V was clipped by 3 bases and J by 5 bases, with 14 bases between them. The CDR3 sequence is 15 residues long. The whole variable domain, remainder taken from reference TRBV18 and TRBJ2-1, is NAGVMQNPRHLVRRRGQEARLRCSPMKGHSHVYWYRQLPEEGLKFMVYLQKENIIDESGMPKERFSAEFPKEGPSILRIQQVVRGDSAAYFCASSPPGTPNNEQFFGPGTRLTVL.